This TCR beta chain stems from a study of T cells after yellow fever vaccination. As for the study in general: Preparing low-cell-number fractions relied on SMART-Seq v4 Ultra Low Input.

Comment on this clonotype: No antigen is known for it. Just one base apart from a much larger clone, this may be a read error.

This CDR3 region has 13 residues. Trimming removed 3 bases from V and 8 bases from J; junction bases left unmatched: 2. General study results and limits: Clones from primary vaccination mostly reappeared after the booster (approximately 96% CD4, around 90% CD8).

TCRdb called the 5' RACE reads again in MiXCR, with one record for every CDR3 protein. The table has roughly 350,000 distinct CDR3 sequences, roughly 4% seen once. The clonotype was recovered from a man aged 18-30 years who received the YFV17D yellow fever vaccine. This material consisted of PBMCs, taken 5 days after the yellow fever booster vaccination. V and J are TRBV12-3 or TRBV12-4 and TRBJ2-4; 9 bases line up with TRBD2. Written as DNA, the CDR3 is TGTGCCAGCAGTTTCGCGGGGGGGTACATTCAGTACTTC. Protein: CASSFAGGYIQYF.